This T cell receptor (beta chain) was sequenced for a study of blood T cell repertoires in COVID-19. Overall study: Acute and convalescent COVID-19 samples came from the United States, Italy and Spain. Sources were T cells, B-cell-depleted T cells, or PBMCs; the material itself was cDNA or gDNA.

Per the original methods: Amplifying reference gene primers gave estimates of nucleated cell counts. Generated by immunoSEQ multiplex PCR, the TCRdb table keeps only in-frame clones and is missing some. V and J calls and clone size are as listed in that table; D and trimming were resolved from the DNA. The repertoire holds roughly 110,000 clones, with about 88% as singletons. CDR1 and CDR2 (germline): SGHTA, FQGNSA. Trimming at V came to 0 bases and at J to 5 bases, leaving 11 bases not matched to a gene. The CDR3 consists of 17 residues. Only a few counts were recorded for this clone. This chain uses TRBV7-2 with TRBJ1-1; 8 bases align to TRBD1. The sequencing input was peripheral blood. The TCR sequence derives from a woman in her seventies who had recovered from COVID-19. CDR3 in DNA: TGTGCCAGCAGCTTAGCGGGTCAGGGGGCCTACCTTACTGAAGCTTTCTTT. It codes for CASSLAGQGAYLTEAFF.